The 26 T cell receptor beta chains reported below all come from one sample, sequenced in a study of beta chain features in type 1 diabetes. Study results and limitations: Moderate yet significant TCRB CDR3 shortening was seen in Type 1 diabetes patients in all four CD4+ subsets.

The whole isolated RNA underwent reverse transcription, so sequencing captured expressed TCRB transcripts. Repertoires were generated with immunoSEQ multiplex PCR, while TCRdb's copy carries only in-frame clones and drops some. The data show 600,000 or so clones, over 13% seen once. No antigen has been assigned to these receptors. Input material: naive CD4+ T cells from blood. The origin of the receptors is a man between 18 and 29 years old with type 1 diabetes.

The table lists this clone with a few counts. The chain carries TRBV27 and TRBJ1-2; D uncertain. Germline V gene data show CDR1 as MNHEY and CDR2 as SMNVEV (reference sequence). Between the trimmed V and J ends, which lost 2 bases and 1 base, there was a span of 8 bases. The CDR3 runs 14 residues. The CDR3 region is CASSLARVNYGYTF. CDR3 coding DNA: TGTGCCAGCAGTTTAGCGAGAGTTAACTATGGCTACACCTTC.

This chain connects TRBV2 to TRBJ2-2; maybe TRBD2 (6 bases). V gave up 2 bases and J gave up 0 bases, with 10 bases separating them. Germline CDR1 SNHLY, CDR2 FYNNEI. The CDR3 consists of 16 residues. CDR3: CASSELGTANTGELFF. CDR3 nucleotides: TGTGCCAGCAGTGAATTAGGGACTGCGAACACCGGGGAGCTGTTTTTT.

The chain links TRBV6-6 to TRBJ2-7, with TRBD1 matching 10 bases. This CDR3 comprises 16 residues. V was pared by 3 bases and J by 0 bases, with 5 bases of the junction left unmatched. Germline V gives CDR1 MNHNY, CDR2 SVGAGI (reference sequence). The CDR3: CASSYMTGGGSYEQYF. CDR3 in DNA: TGTGCCAGCAGTTATATGACAGGGGGCGGCTCCTACGAGCAGTACTTC.

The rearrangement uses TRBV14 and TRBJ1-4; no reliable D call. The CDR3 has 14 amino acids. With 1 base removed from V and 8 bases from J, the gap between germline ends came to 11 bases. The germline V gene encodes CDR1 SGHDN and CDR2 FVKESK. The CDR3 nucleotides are TGTGCCAGCAGCCAAGTCGGTCAGCGGGAAAAACTGTTTTTT. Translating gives CASSQVGQREKLFF.

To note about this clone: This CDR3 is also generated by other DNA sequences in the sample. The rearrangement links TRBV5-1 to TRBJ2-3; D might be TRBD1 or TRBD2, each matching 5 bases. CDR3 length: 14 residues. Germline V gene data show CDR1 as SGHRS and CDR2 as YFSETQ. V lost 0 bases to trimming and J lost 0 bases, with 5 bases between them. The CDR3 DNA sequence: TGCGCCAGCAGCTTGGGGGGGAGCACAGATACGCAGTATTTT. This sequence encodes CASSLGGSTDTQYF.

The CDR3 coding sequence is TGTGCCAGCAGCCGGTCAGGGGAGGGTAATCGCAAAAACATTCAGTACTTC. Translated, it gives CASSRSGEGNRKNIQYF. The chain uses TRBV7-2 and TRBJ2-4, with D possibly matching TRBD2 (7 bases). V was cut by 5 bases and J by 3 bases, with 20 bases left in between. Per the germline V gene, CDR1 is SGHTA and CDR2 is FQGNSA. The CDR3 runs 17 residues.

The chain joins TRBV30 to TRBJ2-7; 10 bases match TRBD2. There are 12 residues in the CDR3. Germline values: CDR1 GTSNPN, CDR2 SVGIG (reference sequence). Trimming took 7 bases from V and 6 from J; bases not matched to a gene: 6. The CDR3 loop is CAYSGGAAEQYF. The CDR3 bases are TGTGCCTACAGCGGGGGGGCCGCCGAGCAGTACTTC.

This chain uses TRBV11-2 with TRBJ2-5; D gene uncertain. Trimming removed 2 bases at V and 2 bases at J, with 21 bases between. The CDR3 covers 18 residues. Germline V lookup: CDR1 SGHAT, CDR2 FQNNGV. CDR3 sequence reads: CASSLRTTSRSLQETQYF. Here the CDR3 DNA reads TGTGCCAGCAGCTTAAGGACCACCTCGCGCAGCCTGCAAGAGACCCAGTACTTC.

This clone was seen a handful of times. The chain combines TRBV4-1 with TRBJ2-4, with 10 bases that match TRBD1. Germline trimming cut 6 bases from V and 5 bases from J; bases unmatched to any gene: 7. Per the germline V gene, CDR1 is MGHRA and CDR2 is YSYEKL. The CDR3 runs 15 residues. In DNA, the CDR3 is TGCGCCAGCAGTCGCCCGGGACAGGGGCAAAACATTCAGTACTTC. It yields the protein CASSRPGQGQNIQYF.

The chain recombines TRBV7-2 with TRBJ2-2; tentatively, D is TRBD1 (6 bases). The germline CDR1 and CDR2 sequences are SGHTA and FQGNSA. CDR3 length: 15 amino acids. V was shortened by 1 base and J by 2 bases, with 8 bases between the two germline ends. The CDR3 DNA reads TGTGCCAGCAGCTTAGAGGGGGAAAACACCGGGGAGCTGTTTTTT. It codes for CASSLEGENTGELFF.

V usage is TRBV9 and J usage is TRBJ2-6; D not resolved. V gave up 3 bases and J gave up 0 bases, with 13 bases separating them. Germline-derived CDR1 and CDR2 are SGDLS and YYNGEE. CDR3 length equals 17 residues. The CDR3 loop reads CASSAGLGGSGANVLTF. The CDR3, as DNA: TGTGCCAGCAGCGCAGGCCTCGGCGGCTCTGGGGCCAACGTCCTGACTTTC.

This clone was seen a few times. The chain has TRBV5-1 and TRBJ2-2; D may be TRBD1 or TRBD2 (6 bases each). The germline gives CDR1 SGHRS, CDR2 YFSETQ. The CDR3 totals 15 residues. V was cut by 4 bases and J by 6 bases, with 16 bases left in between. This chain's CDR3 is CASSLIGGGSGELFF. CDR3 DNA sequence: TGCGCCAGCAGCCTTATCGGAGGGGGATCCGGGGAGCTGTTTTTT.

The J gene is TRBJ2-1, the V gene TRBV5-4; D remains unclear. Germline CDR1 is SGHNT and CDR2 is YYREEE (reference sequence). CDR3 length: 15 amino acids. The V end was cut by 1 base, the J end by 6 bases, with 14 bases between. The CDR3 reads CASSLFATVSNEQFF. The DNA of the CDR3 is TGTGCCAGCAGCTTGTTTGCTACCGTCAGCAATGAGCAGTTCTTC. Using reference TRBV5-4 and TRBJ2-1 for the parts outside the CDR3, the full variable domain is ETGVTQSPTHLIKTRGQQVTLRCSSQSGHNTVSWYQQALGQGPQFIFQYYREEENGRGNFPPRFSGLQFPNYSSELNVNALELDDSALYLCASSLFATVSNEQFFGPGTRLTVL.

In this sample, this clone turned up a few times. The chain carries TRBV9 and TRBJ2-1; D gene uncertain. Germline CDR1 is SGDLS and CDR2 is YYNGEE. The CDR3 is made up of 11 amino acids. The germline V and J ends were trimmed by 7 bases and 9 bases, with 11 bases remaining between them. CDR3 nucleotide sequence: TGTGCCAGCTCGAGAGATGGTGAGCAGTTCTTC. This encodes CASSRDGEQFF.

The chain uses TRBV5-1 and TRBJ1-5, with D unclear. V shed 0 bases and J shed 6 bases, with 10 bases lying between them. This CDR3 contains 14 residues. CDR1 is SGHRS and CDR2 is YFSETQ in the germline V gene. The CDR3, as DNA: TGCGCCAGCAGCTTGGCCGGATCGGGTCAGCCCCAGCATTTT. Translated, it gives CASSLAGSGQPQHF.

The CDR3 coding sequence is TGCAGCACTGGACAGGGTGATCAGCCCCAGCATTTT. Protein product: CSTGQGDQPQHF. This chain connects TRBV29-1 to TRBJ1-5, with 8 bases matching TRBD1. The CDR3 consists of 12 residues. The germline CDR1 and CDR2 sequences are SQVTM and ANQGSEA. V was clipped by 8 bases and J by 5 bases; unmatched bases: 5.

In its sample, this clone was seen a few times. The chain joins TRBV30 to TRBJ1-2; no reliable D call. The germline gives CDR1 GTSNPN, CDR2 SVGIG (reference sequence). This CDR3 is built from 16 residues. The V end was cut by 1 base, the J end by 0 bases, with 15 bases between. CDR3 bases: TGTGCCTGGAGTGGGCAGCCCGCCCTAACTAACTATGGCTACACCTTC. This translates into CAWSGQPALTNYGYTF.

In DNA, the CDR3 is TGCGCCAGCAGCTTGGAAGCTTTCTACAATGAGCAGTTCTTC. It yields the protein CASSLEAFYNEQFF. V usage is TRBV5-1 and J usage is TRBJ2-1; no clear D gene. This CDR3 comprises 14 residues. CDR1 SGHRS and CDR2 YFSETQ come from the germline V gene. V lost 0 bases to trimming and J lost 3 bases, with 7 bases between them.

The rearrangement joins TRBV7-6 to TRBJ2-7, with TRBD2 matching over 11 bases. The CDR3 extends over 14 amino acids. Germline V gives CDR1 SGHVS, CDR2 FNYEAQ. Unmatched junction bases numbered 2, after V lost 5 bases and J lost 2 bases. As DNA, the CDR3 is TGTGCCAGCAGCCTTAGCGGGAGGGCCTACGAGCAGTACTTC. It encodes CASSLSGRAYEQYF.

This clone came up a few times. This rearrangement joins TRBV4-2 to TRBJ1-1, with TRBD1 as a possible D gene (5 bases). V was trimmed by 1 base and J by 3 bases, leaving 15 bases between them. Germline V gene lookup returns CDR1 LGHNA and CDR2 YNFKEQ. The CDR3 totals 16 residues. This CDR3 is CASSQGVGGGDTEAFF. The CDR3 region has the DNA TGTGCCAGCAGCCAAGGAGTTGGGGGAGGGGACACTGAAGCTTTCTTT.

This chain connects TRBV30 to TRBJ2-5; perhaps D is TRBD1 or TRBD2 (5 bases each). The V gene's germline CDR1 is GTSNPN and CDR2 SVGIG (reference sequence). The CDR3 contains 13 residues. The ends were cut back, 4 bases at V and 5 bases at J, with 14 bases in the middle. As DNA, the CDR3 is TGTGCCTGGACGTCCGGGGCAGGGGAGACCCAGTACTTC. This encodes CAWTSGAGETQYF.

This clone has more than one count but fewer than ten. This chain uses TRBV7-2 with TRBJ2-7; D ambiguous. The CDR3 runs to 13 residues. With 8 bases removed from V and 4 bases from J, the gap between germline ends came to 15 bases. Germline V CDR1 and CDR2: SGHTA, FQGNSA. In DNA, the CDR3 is TGTGCCAGCTCTACCCGGACCCTTTACGAGCAGTACTTC. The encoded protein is CASSTRTLYEQYF.

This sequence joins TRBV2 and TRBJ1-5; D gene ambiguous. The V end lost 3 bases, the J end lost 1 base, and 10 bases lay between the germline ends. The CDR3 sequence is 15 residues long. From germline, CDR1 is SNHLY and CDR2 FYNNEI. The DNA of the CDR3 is TGTGCCAGCAGTGATCAGGCCTTCAGCAATCAGCCCCAGCATTTT. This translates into CASSDQAFSNQPQHF.

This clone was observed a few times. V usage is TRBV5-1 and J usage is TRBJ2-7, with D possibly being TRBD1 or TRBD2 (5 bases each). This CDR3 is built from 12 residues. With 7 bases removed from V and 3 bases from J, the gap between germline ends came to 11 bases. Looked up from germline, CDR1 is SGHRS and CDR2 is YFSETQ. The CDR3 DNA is TGCGCCAGCGAGGGGAAAGACTACGAGCAGTACTTC. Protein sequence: CASEGKDYEQYF. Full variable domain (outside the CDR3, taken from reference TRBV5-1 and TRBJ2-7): KAGVTQTPRYLIKTRGQQVTLSCSPISGHRSVSWYQQTPGQGLQFLFEYFSETQRNKGNFPGRFSGRQFSNSRSEMNVSTLELGDSALYLCASEGKDYEQYFGPGTRLTVT.

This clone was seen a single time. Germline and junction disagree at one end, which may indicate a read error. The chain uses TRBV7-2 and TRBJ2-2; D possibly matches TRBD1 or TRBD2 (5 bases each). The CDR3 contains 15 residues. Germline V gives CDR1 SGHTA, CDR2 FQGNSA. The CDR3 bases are TGTGCCAGCAGCCCGGGACCGACGAACACCGGGGAGCGGTTTTTT. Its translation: CASSPGPTNTGERFF. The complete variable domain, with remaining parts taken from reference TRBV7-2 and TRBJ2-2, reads GAGVSQSPSNKVTEKGKDVELRCDPISGHTALYWYRQSLGQGLEFLIYFQGNSAPDKSGLPSDRFSAERTGGSVSTLTIQRTQQEDSAVYLCASSPGPTNTGERFFGEGSRLTVL.

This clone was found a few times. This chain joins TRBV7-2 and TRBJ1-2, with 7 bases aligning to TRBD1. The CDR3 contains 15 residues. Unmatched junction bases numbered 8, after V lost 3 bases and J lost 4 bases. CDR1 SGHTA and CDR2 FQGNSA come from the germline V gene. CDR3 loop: CASSLGGTAFYGYTF. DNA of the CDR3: TGTGCCAGCAGCTTGGGTGGGACAGCTTTCTATGGCTACACCTTC.